This TCR beta chain was found in a study of blood T cell repertoires in COVID-19. Across the study: Both acute and convalescent COVID-19 samples were obtained from the United States, Italy and Spain. Sources were T cells, B-cell-depleted T cells, or PBMCs; the material itself was cDNA or gDNA.

Authors' data handling: Reference gene primer amplification gave nucleated cell count estimates. The protocol was immunoSEQ multiplex PCR, while the TCRdb copy is restricted to in-frame clones and leaves out a portion. V and J calls and clone size are given by that table; D and trimming were obtained from the DNA. This sample yields approximately 320,000 clones, of which 65% to 90% are seen a single time; about 7% belongs to the top ten. The CDR3 loop spans 15 amino acids. Germline lookup yields CDR1 LNHDA and CDR2 SQIVND (reference sequence). The junction had 10 bases not matched to a gene; V was cut back by 6 bases and J by 4 bases.

Sample: peripheral blood. The rearrangement uses TRBV19 and TRBJ1-2; 8 positions agree with TRBD1. This receptor was obtained from a human donor in a cohort sampled during active COVID-19. CDR3 region: CASSHTTGAVYGYTF. CDR3 nucleotides: TGTGCCAGTAGCCATACGACAGGGGCGGTCTATGGCTACACCTTC.